These T cell receptor beta chains were read from a single sample in a study of blood T cell repertoires in COVID-19. Assay: immunoSEQ multiplex PCR; the TCRdb copy retains only in-frame clones and omits some. Of around 250,000 clones listed, about four fifths are singletons. The source material was peripheral blood. The receptors were gathered from a woman aged 18 to 35 with acute or convalescent COVID-19. CDR3s include the opening cysteine and the closing phenylalanine or tryptophan. A D gene is named only where the DNA matches it firmly. The size of a clone is reported for some rows only, either as once, few or many, or as a class for expanded clones.

clone_size: NA
v_call: TRBV5-1
d_call: TRBD2
j_call: TRBJ2-2
cdr3_nt: TGCGCCAGCAGCTCAGCTAGCGGGAGTAAAACCGGGGAGCTGTTTTTT
cdr3_aa: CASSSASGSKTGELFF

clone_size: once
v_call: TRBV7-3
d_call: TRBD1
j_call: TRBJ2-3
cdr3_nt: TGTGCCAGCAGCTTTACAGGGGGCTCCAGCACAGATACGCAGTATTTT
cdr3_aa: CASSFTGGSSTDTQYF

clone_size: NA
v_call: TRBV19
d_call: TRBD2
j_call: TRBJ2-3
cdr3_nt: TGTGCCAGTAGTACCCTCACTAGCGGGAGGGCCGCAGATACGCAGTATTTT
cdr3_aa: CASSTLTSGRAADTQYF

clone_size: NA
v_call: TRBV7-3
d_call: NA
j_call: TRBJ2-5
cdr3_nt: TGTGCCAGCAGCTTAAGCCGGCAAGAGACCCAGTACTTC
cdr3_aa: CASSLSRQETQYF

clone_size: few
v_call: TRBV11-3
d_call: NA
j_call: TRBJ2-3
cdr3_nt: TGTGCCAGCAGCTTAGGGGCGGGAAGCACAGATACGCAGTATTTT
cdr3_aa: CASSLGAGSTDTQYF

clone_size: NA
v_call: TRBV20-1
d_call: NA
j_call: TRBJ1-2
cdr3_nt: TGCAGTGCTACCCGGAGCTATGGCTACACCTTC
cdr3_aa: CSATRSYGYTF

clone_size: NA
v_call: TRBV7-2
d_call: NA
j_call: TRBJ1-6
cdr3_nt: TGTGCCAGCAGCTTGAGGATAGATTCACCCCTCCACTTT
cdr3_aa: CASSLRIDSPLHF

clone_size: NA
v_call: TRBV18
d_call: NA
j_call: TRBJ2-2
cdr3_nt: TGTGCCAGCTCGTACCTAGCGCCCACGAACACCGGGGAGCTGTTTTTT
cdr3_aa: CASSYLAPTNTGELFF

clone_size: NA
v_call: TRBV6-5
d_call: TRBD1
j_call: TRBJ1-2
cdr3_nt: TGTGCCAGCAGAAAGACAGGGCTCAACTATGGCTACACCTTC
cdr3_aa: CASRKTGLNYGYTF

clone_size: NA
v_call: TRBV6-5
d_call: TRBD1
j_call: TRBJ1-2
cdr3_nt: TGTGCCAGCAGTTACTTGACAGGGAACTATGGCTACACCTTC
cdr3_aa: CASSYLTGNYGYTF

clone_size: once
v_call: TRBV18
d_call: TRBD1
j_call: TRBJ2-7
cdr3_nt: TGTGCCAGCTCACAGAGACAGGGTCGGGTCGAGCAGTACTTC
cdr3_aa: CASSQRQGRVEQYF

clone_size: NA
v_call: TRBV5-6
d_call: TRBD1
j_call: TRBJ2-5
cdr3_nt: TGTGCCAGCAGCATAGGGACAGGGGGGAAAGAGACCCAGTACTTC
cdr3_aa: CASSIGTGGKETQYF

clone_size: NA
v_call: TRBV6-2/TRBV6-3
d_call: TRBD2
j_call: TRBJ2-5
cdr3_nt: TGTGCCAGCAGCCCCCTAGCGGGAGCGGAGACCCAGTACTTC
cdr3_aa: CASSPLAGAETQYF

clone_size: NA
v_call: TRBV19
d_call: NA
j_call: TRBJ1-3
cdr3_nt: TGTGCCAGTAGTATAGGTGGAGGGATTGGAAACACCATATATTTT
cdr3_aa: CASSIGGGIGNTIYF

clone_size: many
v_call: TRBV10-3
d_call: NA
j_call: TRBJ2-3
cdr3_nt: TGTGCCATCAGTGGGGGTAGCGCCTACACAGATACGCAGTATTTT
cdr3_aa: CAISGGSAYTDTQYF

clone_size: few
v_call: TRBV5-5
d_call: TRBD1
j_call: TRBJ1-4
cdr3_nt: TGTGCCAGCAGCTTTACAGGGGGGAATGAAAAACTGTTTTTT
cdr3_aa: CASSFTGGNEKLFF

clone_size: NA
v_call: TRBV24-1
d_call: TRBD1
j_call: TRBJ2-4
cdr3_nt: TGTGCCACCAGTGGGGGACAGGGCCAGTACTTC
cdr3_aa: CATSGGQGQYF

clone_size: NA
v_call: TRBV3-1/TRBV3-2
d_call: NA
j_call: TRBJ2-1
cdr3_nt: TGTGCCAGCAGCCGGAGCCTAGACGGCGAGCAGTTCTTC
cdr3_aa: CASSRSLDGEQFF